A single sample gave rise to the 28 T cell receptor beta chains below, sequenced in a study of blood T cell repertoires in COVID-19 (dated by TCRdb to about 2020). The library relied on the immunoSEQ multiplex PCR assay. The clones in this table, taken by TCRdb from immuneACCESS, are in-frame only. Not every clone is retained; where verified, under half of the shortfall comes from an unresolved V gene, and the cause of the rest is unknown. The sample table contains more than 300,000 clones; only one count was recorded for about 89% of them. Under 11% of the sample lies in the top ten. Sequencing used peripheral blood. The receptors derive from a woman aged 25 to 39 with COVID-19, enrolled during active disease.

The J gene is TRBJ2-3, the V gene TRBV7-2; possibly TRBD1 for D (6 bases). V gave up 8 bases and J gave up 3 bases, with 9 bases separating them. Germline lookup yields CDR1 SGHTA and CDR2 FQGNSA. The CDR3 extends over 12 amino acids. The CDR3 spells CASLTGTDTQYF. The CDR3 DNA reads TGTGCCAGCCTGACAGGAACAGATACGCAGTATTTT.

The rearrangement links TRBV14 to TRBJ2-1, with TRBD2 matching over 11 bases. The CDR3 totals 20 residues. Germline trimming cut 0 bases from V and 0 bases from J; bases unmatched to any gene: 10. CDR1 is SGHDN and CDR2 is FVKESK in the germline V gene. The CDR3 reads CASSQDPRTSGWSSYNEQFF. In DNA, the CDR3 is TGTGCCAGCAGCCAAGATCCCCGGACTAGCGGGTGGAGCTCCTACAATGAGCAGTTCTTC. The variable domain in full, completed from reference TRBV14 and TRBJ2-1, reads EAGVTQFPSHSVIEKGQTVTLRCDPISGHDNLYWYRRVMGKEIKFLLHFVKESKQDESGMPNNRFLAERTGGTYSTLKVQPAELEDSGVYFCASSQDPRTSGWSSYNEQFFGPGTRLTVL.

The chain uses TRBV5-7 and TRBJ1-2, with a possible D match to TRBD1 (5 bases). TRBV5-7 falls under the ORF class, with uncertain function. V lost 0 bases and J lost 3, with 15 bases in between. The CDR3 is 16 residues long. This chain's CDR3 is CASSLDGTAIYYGYTF. As DNA, the CDR3 is TGTGCCAGCAGCTTGGACGGGACTGCCATCTACTATGGCTACACCTTC.

This chain uses TRBV28 with TRBJ2-3; 8 positions agree with TRBD1. Trimming took 5 bases from V and 4 from J; bases not matched to a gene: 8. There are 15 residues in the CDR3. CDR1 and CDR2 (germline): MDHEN, SYDVKM. The CDR3: CASSLRQGRSDTQYF. The CDR3 DNA follows: TGTGCCAGCAGTCTCAGACAGGGGAGGTCAGATACGCAGTATTTT.

The chain carries TRBV29-1 and TRBJ2-4; TRBD2 matches at 9 bases. Per germline, CDR1 SQVTM and CDR2 ANQGSEA. With 5 bases clipped from V and 4 bases from J, the junction kept 9 bases outside the gene matches. This CDR3 is built from 15 residues. The CDR3 sequence is CSVLRGTSSKNIQYF. The CDR3 nucleotides read TGCAGCGTTCTAAGGGGGACTAGCAGTAAAAACATTCAGTACTTC. Combining the CDR3 with reference TRBV29-1 and TRBJ2-4 gives the whole variable domain SAVISQKPSRDICQRGTSLTIQCQVDSQVTMMFWYRQQPGQSLTLIATANQGSEATYESGFVIDKFPISRPNLTFSTLTVSNMSPEDSSIYLCSVLRGTSSKNIQYFGAGTRLSVL.

A few counts support this clone. The J gene is TRBJ2-2, the V gene TRBV10-1; D uncertain. This CDR3 has 13 residues. V was trimmed by 0 bases and J by 4 bases, leaving 3 bases between them. Germline V CDR1 and CDR2: WNHNN, SYGVQD (reference sequence). The DNA for the CDR3 is TGCGCCAGCAGTGAGTCCATCACCGGGGAGCTGTTTTTT. It is translated as CASSESITGELFF.

This clone was seen just once. The V call is TRBV7-9, the J call TRBJ2-3; 11 bases are shared with TRBD2. This CDR3 is 16 amino acids long. J lost 5 bases, V lost 3 bases, and 7 bases had no gene match. Germline V gene data show CDR1 as SEHNR and CDR2 as FQNEAQ (reference sequence). CDR3 in DNA: TGTGCCAGCAGCTTTAGCGGGAGGGCCTTGAGAGATACGCAGTATTTT. Translation: CASSFSGRALRDTQYF.

The chain is built from TRBV19 and TRBJ1-2; D is perhaps TRBD1 (6 bases). The CDR3 extends over 13 amino acids. Deletions cut 0 bases from V and 8 bases from J, with 10 bases between. The germline gives CDR1 LNHDA, CDR2 SQIVND (reference sequence). In DNA, the CDR3 is TGTGCCAGTAGTATAGATCGCGGACAGGGCTACACCTTC. It yields the protein CASSIDRGQGYTF.

The genes are TRBV9 and TRBJ2-5; 10 positions agree with TRBD2. Germline V gene lookup returns CDR1 SGDLS and CDR2 YYNGEE. The J segment lost 5 bases and the V segment lost 4 bases, leaving 2 bases of the junction unmatched. The CDR3 runs to 13 residues. The CDR3 sequence: CASSLAGGETQYF. CDR3 nucleotides: TGTGCCAGCAGCTTAGCGGGAGGTGAGACCCAGTACTTC.

J is TRBJ2-1 and V is TRBV19; possibly TRBD1 for D (5 bases). Looked up from germline, CDR1 is LNHDA and CDR2 is SQIVND (reference sequence). Trimming pared 4 bases from V and 7 bases from J, leaving 20 bases between. The CDR3 is made up of 16 amino acids. The CDR3 reads CASSTPGKRPTNEQFF. The DNA of the CDR3 is TGTGCCAGTAGTACCCCAGGGAAACGACCGACAAATGAGCAGTTCTTC. Drawing the rest from reference TRBV19 and TRBJ2-1, the complete variable domain is DGGITQSPKYLFRKEGQNVTLSCEQNLNHDAMYWYRQDPGQGLRLIYYSQIVNDFQKGDIAEGYSVSREKKESFPLTVTSAQKNPTAFYLCASSTPGKRPTNEQFFGPGTRLTVL.

The V gene is TRBV4-3, the J gene TRBJ2-2, with no clear D. The CDR3 is 13 amino acids. Germline lookup yields CDR1 LGHNA and CDR2 YSLEER. Trimming removed 2 bases from V and 11 bases from J, with 12 bases in between. This CDR3 is CASSQLGREELFF. The CDR3 DNA reads TGCGCCAGCAGCCAACTAGGTCGTGAAGAGCTGTTTTTT.

The genes are TRBV28 and TRBJ2-5; 10 bases fit TRBD2. Trimming cost V 4 bases and J 4 bases; bases outside gene matches: 9. The length of the CDR3 is 16 residues. Germline CDR1 reads MDHEN; CDR2 reads SYDVKM. The CDR3 DNA reads TGTGCCAGCAGTTATTCGGCTAGCGGGAGTCTAGAGACCCAGTACTTC. Residues: CASSYSASGSLETQYF.

This clone was observed a handful of times. The chain combines TRBV18 with TRBJ2-2; D not certain. V lost 1 base and J 1 base, leaving 10 bases between the germline ends. Germline lookup yields CDR1 KGHSH and CDR2 LQKENI. The CDR3 has 16 residues. Here the CDR3 DNA reads TGTGCCAGCTCACCACAGGCCGCAGGGAACACCGGGGAGCTGTTTTTT. Translation gives CASSPQAAGNTGELFF.

V gene TRBV21-1 combines with J gene TRBJ1-3; the D segment call TRBD1 is taken from the table without a DNA check. TRBV21-1 is a listed pseudogene. There are 15 residues in the CDR3. CDR3 sequence: CASSTGQGSGNTIYF. For the CDR3, the DNA is TGTGCCAGCAGCACGGGACAGGGCTCTGGAAACACCATATATTTT.

The gene calls are TRBV13 and TRBJ2-1; D ambiguous. Germline lookup yields CDR1 PRHDT and CDR2 FYEKMQ (reference sequence). The CDR3 consists of 14 residues. Trimming took 0 bases from V and 2 from J, leaving 5 bases between them. This CDR3 is CASSLGATYNEQFF. The CDR3 DNA sequence: TGTGCCAGCAGCTTAGGAGCTACCTACAATGAGCAGTTCTTC.

This clone was observed once. The rearrangement links TRBV28 to TRBJ1-4, with 11 bases identical to TRBD1. Trimming removed 6 bases from V and 8 bases from J; junction bases left unmatched: 8. The germline gives CDR1 MDHEN, CDR2 SYDVKM. CDR3 length equals 15 residues. CDR3 sequence reads: CASRGLGQGEEKLFF. DNA for the CDR3: TGTGCCAGCAGGGGCCTGGGACAGGGGGAAGAAAAACTGTTTTTT.

V gene TRBV7-9 combines with J gene TRBJ2-1, with TRBD1 identical over 7 bases. The trim removed 5 bases at V and 6 bases at J, leaving 4 bases unmatched. The CDR3 runs 13 residues. The germline CDR1 and CDR2 sequences are SEHNR and FQNEAQ (reference sequence). The CDR3 coding sequence is TGTGCCAGCAGCAATTGGACAGGCAATGAGCAGTTCTTC. Translating gives CASSNWTGNEQFF.

The chain is built from TRBV7-9 and TRBJ2-5; TRBD2 matches 8 bases. V lost 5 bases, J lost 4 bases, and 0 bases stayed unmatched. This CDR3 is 12 amino acids long. Germline V gene lookup returns CDR1 SEHNR and CDR2 FQNEAQ (reference sequence). CDR3 amino acids: CASSSGRETQYF. In DNA, the CDR3 is TGTGCCAGCAGCAGCGGGAGAGAGACCCAGTACTTC.

The chain uses TRBV4-1 and TRBJ2-7; no firm D call. Per germline, CDR1 MGHRA and CDR2 YSYEKL. Trimming shortened V by 0 bases and J by 5 bases, and 11 bases separated the two germline ends. The CDR3 totals 14 residues. For the CDR3, the DNA is TGCGCCAGCAGCCAAGAAGCAGAGAGCGACGAGCAGTACTTC. Amino acid sequence: CASSQEAESDEQYF.

The V gene is TRBV28, the J gene TRBJ2-7; 11 bases agree with TRBD2. The CDR3 totals 16 residues. CDR1 is MDHEN and CDR2 is SYDVKM in the germline V gene. V lost 7 bases and J lost 4; bases outside the gene matches: 12. DNA of the CDR3: TGTGCCAGCACTCAACTAGCGGGAGACAGGCCTTACGAGCAGTACTTC. This gives the protein CASTQLAGDRPYEQYF.

The V gene is TRBV2, the J gene TRBJ2-1, with 10 bases that match TRBD2. This CDR3 contains 15 residues. Germline V gene lookup returns CDR1 SNHLY and CDR2 FYNNEI. Losses at the gene ends were 4 bases for V and 6 bases for J; bases not matched to a gene: 6. As DNA, the CDR3 is TGTGCCAGCAGTGCTCTAGCGGGAGAGGGCAATGAGCAGTTCTTC. Translating it yields CASSALAGEGNEQFF.

This chain connects TRBV28 to TRBJ2-3, with TRBD1 identical over 9 bases. The germline gives CDR1 MDHEN, CDR2 SYDVKM. The CDR3 has 15 amino acids. Trimming took 4 bases from V and 4 from J; bases not matched to a gene: 6. The CDR3 DNA sequence: TGTGCCAGCAGTTCACAGGGGGCCGGGTCAGATACGCAGTATTTT. Translating it yields CASSSQGAGSDTQYF. The full variable domain, in which reference TRBV28 and TRBJ2-3 provide the parts outside the CDR3, is DVKVTQSSRYLVKRTGEKVFLECVQDMDHENMFWYRQDPGLGLRLIYFSYDVKMKEKGDIPEGYSVSREKKERFSLILESASTNQTSMYLCASSSQGAGSDTQYFGPGTRLTVL.

The genes are TRBV9 and TRBJ2-4; 7 bases are shared with TRBD1. Germline values: CDR1 SGDLS, CDR2 YYNGEE. V trimming: 4 bases; J trimming: 12 bases; junction bases outside the gene matches: 10. The CDR3 is made up of 13 amino acids. CDR3 sequence: CASSSRQGSPQYF. CDR3 sequence (DNA): TGTGCCAGCAGCTCCCGACAGGGATCCCCTCAGTACTTC. Full variable domain (outside the CDR3, taken from reference TRBV9 and TRBJ2-4): DSGVTQTPKHLITATGQRVTLRCSPRSGDLSVYWYQQSLDQGLQFLIQYYNGEERAKGNILERFSAQQFPDLHSELNLSSLELGDSALYFCASSSRQGSPQYFGAGTRLSVL.

The gene calls are TRBV6-6 and TRBJ1-4; unclear D gene. Trimming left V 6 bases short and J 0 bases short, with 11 bases between. Per the germline V gene, CDR1 is MNHNY and CDR2 is SVGAGI (reference sequence). The CDR3 is made up of 15 amino acids. The CDR3 DNA is TGTGCCAGCAGCCCCAGTCCTGCAACTAATGAAAAACTGTTTTTT. Its protein product is CASSPSPATNEKLFF.

This chain joins TRBV27 and TRBJ2-1, with 8 bases lining up with TRBD2. Unmatched junction bases numbered 5, after V lost 5 bases and J lost 2 bases. The CDR3 runs 15 residues. The germline gives CDR1 MNHEY, CDR2 SMNVEV (reference sequence). The CDR3 protein is CASSVLAEPYNEQFF. In DNA form, the CDR3 reads TGTGCCAGCAGTGTACTAGCGGAGCCCTACAATGAGCAGTTCTTC.

This chain uses TRBV18 with TRBJ2-7; 7 nucleotides match TRBD1. This CDR3 spans 13 amino acids. CDR1 KGHSH and CDR2 LQKENI come from the germline V gene. V lost 4 bases to trimming and J lost 2 bases; unmatched junction nucleotides: 2. The CDR3 reads CASSQDRAYEQYF. CDR3 DNA: TGTGCCAGCTCACAAGACAGGGCCTACGAGCAGTACTTC. Full variable domain (missing parts from reference TRBV18 and TRBJ2-7): NAGVMQNPRHLVRRRGQEARLRCSPMKGHSHVYWYRQLPEEGLKFMVYLQKENIIDESGMPKERFSAEFPKEGPSILRIQQVVRGDSAAYFCASSQDRAYEQYFGPGTRLTVT.

This clone occurred a few times. The chain carries TRBV29-1 and TRBJ2-4; D gene ambiguous. CDR1 is SQVTM and CDR2 is ANQGSEA in the germline V gene. The CDR3 totals 11 residues. V shed 3 bases and J shed 9 bases, with 9 bases lying between them. The CDR3 nucleotides read TGCAGCGTTGAGTACTTCGCCATTCAGTACTTC. It codes for CSVEYFAIQYF.

This clone was seen once. The rearrangement joins TRBV24-1 to TRBJ2-2, with 9 bases aligning to TRBD1. The trim removed 6 bases at V and 4 bases at J, leaving 5 bases unmatched. The CDR3 has 15 amino acids. Looked up from germline, CDR1 is KGHDR and CDR2 is SFDVKD. The CDR3 coding sequence is TGTGCCACCAGTCAACAGGGGGCGCGCACCGGGGAGCTGTTTTTT. Translated, it gives CATSQQGARTGELFF.